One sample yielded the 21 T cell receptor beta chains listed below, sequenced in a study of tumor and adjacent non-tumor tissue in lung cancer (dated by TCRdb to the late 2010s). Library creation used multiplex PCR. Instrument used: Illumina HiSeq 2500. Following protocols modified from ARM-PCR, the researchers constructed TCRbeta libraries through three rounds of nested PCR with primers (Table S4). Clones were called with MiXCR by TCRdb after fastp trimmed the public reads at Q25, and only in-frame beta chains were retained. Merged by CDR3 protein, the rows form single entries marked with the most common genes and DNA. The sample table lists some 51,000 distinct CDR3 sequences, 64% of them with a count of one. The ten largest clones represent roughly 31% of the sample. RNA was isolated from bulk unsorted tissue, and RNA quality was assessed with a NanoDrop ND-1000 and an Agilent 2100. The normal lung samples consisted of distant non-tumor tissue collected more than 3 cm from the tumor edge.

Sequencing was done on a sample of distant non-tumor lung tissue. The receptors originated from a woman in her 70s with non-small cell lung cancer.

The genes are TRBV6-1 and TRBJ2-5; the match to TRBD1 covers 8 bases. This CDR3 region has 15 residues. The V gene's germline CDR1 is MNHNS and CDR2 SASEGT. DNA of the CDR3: TGTGCAAGCGATTACGGGACAGGAGAGCAAGAGACCCAGTACTTC. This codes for CASDYGTGEQETQYF.

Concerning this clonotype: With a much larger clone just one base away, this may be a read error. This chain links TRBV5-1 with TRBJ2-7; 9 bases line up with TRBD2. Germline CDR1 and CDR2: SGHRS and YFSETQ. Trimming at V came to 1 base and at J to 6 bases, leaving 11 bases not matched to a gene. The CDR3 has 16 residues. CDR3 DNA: TGCGCCAGCAGCTTGCTCTCTAGCGGGGACATGTGCGAGCAGTACTTC. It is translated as CASSLLSSGDMCEQYF.

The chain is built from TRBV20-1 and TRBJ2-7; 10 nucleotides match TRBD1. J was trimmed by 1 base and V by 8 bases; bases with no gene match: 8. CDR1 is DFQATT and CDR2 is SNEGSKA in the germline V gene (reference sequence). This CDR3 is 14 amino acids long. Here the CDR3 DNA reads TGCAGTACAATCGACAGGGGGCCTTCCTACGAGCAGTACTTC. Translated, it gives CSTIDRGPSYEQYF.

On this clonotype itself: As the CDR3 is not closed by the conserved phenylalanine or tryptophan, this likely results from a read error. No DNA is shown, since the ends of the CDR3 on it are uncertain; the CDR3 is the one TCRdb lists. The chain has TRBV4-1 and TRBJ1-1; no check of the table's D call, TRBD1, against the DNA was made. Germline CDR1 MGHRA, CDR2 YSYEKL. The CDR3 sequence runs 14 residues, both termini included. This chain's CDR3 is CASSHRAENTEAVY.

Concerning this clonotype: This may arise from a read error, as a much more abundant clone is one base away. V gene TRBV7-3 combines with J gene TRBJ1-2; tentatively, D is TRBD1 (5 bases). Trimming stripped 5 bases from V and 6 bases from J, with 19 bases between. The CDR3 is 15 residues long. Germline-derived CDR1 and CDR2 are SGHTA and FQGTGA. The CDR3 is CASSPGLGRVNGYTF. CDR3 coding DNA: TGTGCCAGCAGCCCTGGGCTGGGGCGAGTCAATGGCTACACCTTC.

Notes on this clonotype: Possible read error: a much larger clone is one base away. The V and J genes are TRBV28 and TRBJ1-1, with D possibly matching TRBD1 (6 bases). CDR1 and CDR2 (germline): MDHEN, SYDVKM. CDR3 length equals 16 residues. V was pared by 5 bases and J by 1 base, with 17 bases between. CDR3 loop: CASSLLQGLQNTEAFF. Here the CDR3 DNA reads TGTGCCAGCAGTCTCTTACAGGGCCTCCAGAACACTGAAGCTTTCTTT.

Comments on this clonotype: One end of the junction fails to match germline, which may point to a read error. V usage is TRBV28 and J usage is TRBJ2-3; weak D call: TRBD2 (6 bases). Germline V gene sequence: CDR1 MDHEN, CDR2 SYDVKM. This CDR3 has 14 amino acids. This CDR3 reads CASSVDTSRDTQYF. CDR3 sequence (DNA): TGTGCCAGCAGTGTGGACACTAGCAGAGATACGCAGTATTTT.

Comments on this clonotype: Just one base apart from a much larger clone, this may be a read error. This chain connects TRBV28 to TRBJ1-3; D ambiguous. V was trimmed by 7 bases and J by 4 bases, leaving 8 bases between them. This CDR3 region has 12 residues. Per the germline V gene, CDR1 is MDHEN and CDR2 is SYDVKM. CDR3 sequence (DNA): TGTGCCAGCACTCCCCAGGGAAACACCATATATTTT. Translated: CASTPQGNTIYF.

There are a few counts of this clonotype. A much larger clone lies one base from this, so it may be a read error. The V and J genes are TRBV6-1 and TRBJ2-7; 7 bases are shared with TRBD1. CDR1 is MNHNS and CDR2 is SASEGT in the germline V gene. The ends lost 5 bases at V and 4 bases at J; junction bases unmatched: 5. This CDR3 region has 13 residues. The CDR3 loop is CASSYGQEYEQYF. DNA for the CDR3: TGTGCCAGCAGTTACGGACAGGAATACGAGCAGTACTTC.

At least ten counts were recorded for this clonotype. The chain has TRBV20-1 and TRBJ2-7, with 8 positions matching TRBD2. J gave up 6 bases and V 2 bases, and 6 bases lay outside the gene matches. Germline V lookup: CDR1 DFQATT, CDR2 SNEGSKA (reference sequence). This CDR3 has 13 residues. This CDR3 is CSARRGLDGEQYF. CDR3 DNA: TGCAGTGCTAGAAGGGGACTAGACGGCGAGCAGTACTTC.

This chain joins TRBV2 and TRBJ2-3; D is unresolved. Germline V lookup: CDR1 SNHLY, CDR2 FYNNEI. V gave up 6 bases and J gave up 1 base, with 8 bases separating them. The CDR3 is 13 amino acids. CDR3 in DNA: TGTGCCAGCAGCTTGAGTGGCACAGATACGCAGTATTTT. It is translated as CASSLSGTDTQYF.

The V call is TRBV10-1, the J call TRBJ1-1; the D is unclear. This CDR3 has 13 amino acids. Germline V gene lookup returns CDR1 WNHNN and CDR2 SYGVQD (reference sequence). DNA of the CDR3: TGCGTCAGTAGTGCCACCCGGGGAACTGAAGCTTTCTTT. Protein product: CVSSATRGTEAFF.

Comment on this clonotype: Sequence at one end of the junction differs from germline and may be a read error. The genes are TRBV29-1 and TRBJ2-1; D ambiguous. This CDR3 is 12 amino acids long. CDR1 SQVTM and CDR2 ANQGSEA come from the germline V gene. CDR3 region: CSVEQKNNEQSF. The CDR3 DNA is TGCAGCGTTGAACAGAAAAACAATGAGCAATCCTTC.

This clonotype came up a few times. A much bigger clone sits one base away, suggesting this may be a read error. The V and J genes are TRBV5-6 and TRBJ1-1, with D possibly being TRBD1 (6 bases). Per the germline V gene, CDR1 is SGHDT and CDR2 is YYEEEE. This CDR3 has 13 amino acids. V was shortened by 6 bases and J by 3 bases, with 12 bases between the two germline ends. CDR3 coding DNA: TGTGCCAGCAATTGGGGGCCCGACACTGAAGCTTTCTTT. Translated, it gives CASNWGPDTEAFF. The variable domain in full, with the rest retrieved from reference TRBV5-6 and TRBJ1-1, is DAGVTQSPTHLIKTRGQQVTLRCSPKSGHDTVSWYQQALGQGPQFIFQYYEEEERQRGNFPDRFSGHQFPNYSSELNVNALLLGDSALYLCASNWGPDTEAFFGQGTRLTVV.

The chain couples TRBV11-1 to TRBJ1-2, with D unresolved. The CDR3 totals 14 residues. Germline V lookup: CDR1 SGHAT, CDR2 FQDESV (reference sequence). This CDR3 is CVCSHSGVGCGYTF. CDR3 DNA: TGTGTCTGCAGTCATTCGGGAGTTGGCTGTGGTTACACCTTC. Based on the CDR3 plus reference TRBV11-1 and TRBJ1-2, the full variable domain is EAEVAQSPRYKITEKSQAVAFWCDPISGHATLYWYRQILGQGPELLVQFQDESVVDDSQLPKDRFSAERLKGVDSTLKIQPAELGDSAMYLCVCSHSGVGCGYTFGSGTRLTVV.

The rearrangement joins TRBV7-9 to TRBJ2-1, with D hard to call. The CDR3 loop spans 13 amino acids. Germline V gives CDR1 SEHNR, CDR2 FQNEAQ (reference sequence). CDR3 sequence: CGTLMESYNEQFF. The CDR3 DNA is TGTGGCACCCTTATGGAGTCCTACAATGAGCAGTTCTTC. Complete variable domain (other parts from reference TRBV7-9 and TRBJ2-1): DTGVSQNPRHKITKRGQNVTFRCDPISEHNRLYWYRQTLGQGPEFLTYFQNEAQLEKSRLLSDRFSAERPKGSFSTLEIQRTEQGDSAMYLCGTLMESYNEQFFGPGTRLTVL.

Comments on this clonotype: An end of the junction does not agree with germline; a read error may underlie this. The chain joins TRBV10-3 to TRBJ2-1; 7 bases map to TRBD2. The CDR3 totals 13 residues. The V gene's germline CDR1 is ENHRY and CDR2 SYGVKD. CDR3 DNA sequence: TGTGCCAGTAGCGGGCCTACCTGCAATGAGCGGTTCTTC. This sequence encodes CASSGPTCNERFF.

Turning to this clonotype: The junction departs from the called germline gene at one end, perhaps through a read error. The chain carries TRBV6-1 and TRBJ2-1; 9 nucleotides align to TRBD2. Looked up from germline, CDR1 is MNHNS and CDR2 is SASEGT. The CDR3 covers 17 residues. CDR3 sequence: CASSTNTADSSGNEQFF. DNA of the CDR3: TGTGCCAGCAGTACCAATACCGCCGACTCTAGCGGGAATGAGCAGTTCTTT.

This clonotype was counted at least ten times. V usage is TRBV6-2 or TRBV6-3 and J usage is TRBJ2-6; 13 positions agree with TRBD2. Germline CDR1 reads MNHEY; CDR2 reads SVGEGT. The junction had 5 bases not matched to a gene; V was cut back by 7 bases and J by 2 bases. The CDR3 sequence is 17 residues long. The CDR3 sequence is CASTQLAGGPGANVLTF. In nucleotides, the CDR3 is TGTGCCAGCACGCAACTAGCGGGAGGGCCTGGGGCCAACGTCCTGACTTTC.

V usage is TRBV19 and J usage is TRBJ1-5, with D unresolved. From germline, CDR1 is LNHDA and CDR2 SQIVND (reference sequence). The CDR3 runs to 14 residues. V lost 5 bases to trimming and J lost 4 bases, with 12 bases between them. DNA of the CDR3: TGTGCCAGTAGTCACGACATACTTAATCAGCCCCAGCATTTT. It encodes CASSHDILNQPQHF.

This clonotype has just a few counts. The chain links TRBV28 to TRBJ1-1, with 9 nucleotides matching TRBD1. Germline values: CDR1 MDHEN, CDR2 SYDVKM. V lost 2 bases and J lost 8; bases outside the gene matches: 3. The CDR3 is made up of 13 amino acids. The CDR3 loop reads CASSLLDRGEAFF. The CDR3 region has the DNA TGTGCCAGCAGTTTACTTGACAGGGGGGAAGCTTTCTTT.